These 19 T cell receptor beta chains share one sample of origin, sequenced in a study of T cells in Graves' hyperthyroidism and ophthalmopathy. The TCR beta CDR3 regions underwent amplification using RNA transcripts as the source. TCR CDR3 underwent first-round RT-PCR with the HTBI primer set. TCRdb passed the multiplex PCR reads through MiXCR, listing each CDR3 protein once. The sample holds 250,000 to 300,000 distinct CDR3 sequences, more than 15% seen once. The sequenced sample consisted of blood. These receptors came from a woman aged 55-69 years with Graves' ophthalmopathy.

V and J are TRBV20-1 and TRBJ1-6; no definite D call. Trimming cost V 8 bases and J 1 base, with 9 bases left between them. The CDR3 is 13 residues long. Germline V CDR1 and CDR2: DFQATT, SNEGSKA (reference sequence). CDR3 in amino acids: CSLEPSYNSPLHF. CDR3 DNA sequence: TGCAGTCTGGAGCCGTCCTATAATTCACCCCTCCACTTT.

This clonotype was observed many times. The chain links TRBV6-5 to TRBJ1-6; D is undetermined. V lost 0 bases, J lost 8 bases, and 11 bases lay in between. Germline CDR1 reads MNHEY; CDR2 reads SVGAGI. CDR3 length equals 15 residues. This chain's CDR3 is CASSYSSLVDSPLHF. The CDR3 nucleotides are TGTGCCAGCAGTTACTCGAGCTTAGTGGATTCACCCCTCCACTTT.

This clonotype was observed at least ten times. CDR3 region: CASSPSGPYSNQPQHF. The CDR3 DNA reads TGTGCCAGCTCACCATCGGGACCTTATAGCAATCAGCCCCAGCATTTT. The chain is built from TRBV18 and TRBJ1-5; D may be TRBD1 (5 bases). The CDR3 is 16 amino acids. Germline CDR1 is KGHSH and CDR2 is LQKENI. The ends were cut back, 2 bases at V and 0 bases at J, with 11 bases in the middle.

The rearrangement uses TRBV9 and TRBJ2-2; D perhaps matches TRBD1 (6 bases). V was shortened by 0 bases and J by 6 bases, with 9 bases between the two germline ends. The CDR3 runs 14 residues. Germline CDR1 reads SGDLS; CDR2 reads YYNGEE. CDR3 nucleotide sequence: TGTGCCAGCAGCGTAGGGGGGCCAGCCGGGGAGCTGTTTTTT. The encoded protein is CASSVGGPAGELFF.

This clonotype was detected only a few times. The V gene is TRBV5-1, the J gene TRBJ1-1, with D possibly being TRBD1 (5 bases). This CDR3 has 14 amino acids. The V gene's germline CDR1 is SGHRS and CDR2 YFSETQ. Trimming removed 2 bases at V and 3 bases at J, with 11 bases between. The CDR3 here is CASSLGVGDTEAFF. The CDR3, as DNA: TGCGCCAGCAGCTTAGGGGTTGGAGACACTGAAGCTTTCTTT.

Many counts were recorded for this clonotype. This sequence joins TRBV5-5 and TRBJ1-2; a weak D match, TRBD1 (5 bases). The V gene's germline CDR1 is SGHKS and CDR2 YYEKEE (reference sequence). With 4 bases removed from V and 8 bases from J, the gap between germline ends came to 18 bases. The CDR3 loop spans 14 amino acids. The CDR3 region has the DNA TGTGCCAGCAGCCTAACCGGCCAGGGTTACGGCTACACCTTC. This encodes CASSLTGQGYGYTF.

This clonotype was seen a few times. The rearrangement links TRBV7-2 to TRBJ1-2; D gene uncertain. Germline assignment: CDR1 SGHTA and CDR2 FQGNSA. The CDR3 totals 13 residues. V was cut by 8 bases and J by 4 bases, with 14 bases left in between. CDR3 loop: CASPREYPYGYTF. The CDR3 coding sequence is TGTGCCAGCCCCCGGGAGTATCCCTATGGCTACACCTTC.

The chain carries TRBV20-1 and TRBJ1-1, with TRBD1 as a possible D gene (6 bases). The CDR3 has 14 residues. V lost 1 base, J lost 3 bases, and 12 bases lay in between. From germline, CDR1 is DFQATT and CDR2 SNEGSKA (reference sequence). The CDR3 loop reads CSARGWSGDTEAFF. The CDR3 DNA reads as TGCAGTGCTAGAGGGTGGTCAGGGGACACTGAAGCTTTCTTT.

This clonotype came up a few times. The chain joins TRBV28 to TRBJ1-4, with D possibly matching TRBD1 (5 bases). The CDR3 is 14 residues long. V lost 3 bases and J 7 bases, leaving 12 bases between the germline ends. Per germline, CDR1 MDHEN and CDR2 SYDVKM. The CDR3 bases are TGTGCCAGCAGTTTGGGGGGAAGGAGTGAAAAACTGTTTTTT. Translated: CASSLGGRSEKLFF.

The J gene is TRBJ1-5, the V gene TRBV12-3 or TRBV12-4, with D tentatively TRBD1 (5 bases). The CDR3 consists of 15 residues. V gave up 5 bases and J gave up 1 base, with 12 bases separating them. The DNA of the CDR3 is TGTGCCAGCAGTGAATGGGGCACAAGCAATCAGCCCCAGCATTTT. It specifies CASSEWGTSNQPQHF.

The chain links TRBV13 to TRBJ1-5; 7 bases align to TRBD1. From germline, CDR1 is PRHDT and CDR2 FYEKMQ (reference sequence). The ends lost 5 bases at V and 6 bases at J; junction bases unmatched: 16. The CDR3 spans 17 residues. The CDR3 DNA sequence: TGTGCCAGCAGCGAATCCCGACAGGGAAGGTTGGGTCAGCCCCAGCATTTT. Translated, it gives CASSESRQGRLGQPQHF.

This clonotype appeared once. V usage is TRBV7-8 and J usage is TRBJ1-3, with TRBD1 identical over 7 bases. CDR3 length equals 14 residues. V dropped 5 bases and J dropped 4; count of bases not matched to a gene: 5. Germline CDR1 and CDR2: SGHVS and FQNEAQ. The chain's CDR3 is CASSRQGPGNTIYF. The CDR3 DNA reads as TGTGCCAGCAGCAGACAGGGACCGGGAAACACCATATATTTT.

At least ten counts were recorded for this clonotype. Written as DNA, the CDR3 is TGCAGTGCTAGGCGCCGGGCCCCTAATGAAAAACTGTTTTTT. Translated, it gives CSARRRAPNEKLFF. The J gene is TRBJ1-4, the V gene TRBV20-1; D not certain. V lost 3 bases and J lost 3, with 11 bases in between. CDR1 and CDR2 (germline): DFQATT, SNEGSKA (reference sequence). The CDR3 has 14 amino acids.

This sequence joins TRBV7-6 and TRBJ2-5, with 9 bases identical to TRBD2. Looked up from germline, CDR1 is SGHVS and CDR2 is FNYEAQ. CDR3 length: 15 amino acids. Losses at the gene ends were 6 bases for V and 5 bases for J; bases not matched to a gene: 10. The CDR3, as DNA: TGTGCCAGCAGTAATATAGCGGGAGACGCGGAGACCCAGTACTTC. Translating gives CASSNIAGDAETQYF.

As for this clonotype: This may stem from a read error, because a much larger clone lies one nucleotide away. The final CDR3 position lacks the conserved phenylalanine or tryptophan, pointing to a likely read error. The V and J genes are TRBV7-3 and TRBJ2-7, with D perhaps TRBD2 (5 bases). This CDR3 has 13 amino acids. Trimming pared 5 bases from V and 6 bases from J, leaving 14 bases between. The germline gives CDR1 SGHTA, CDR2 FQGTGA. The CDR3 spells CASSPNGVSEQYL. The CDR3 coding sequence is TGTGCCAGCAGCCCTAACGGGGTCTCCGAGCAGTACCTC.

The DNA for the CDR3 is TGTGCCAGCAGCGTAGAACGTGCGGGTTACAATGAGCAGTTCTTC. Its translation is CASSVERAGYNEQFF. The rearrangement joins TRBV9 to TRBJ2-1, with D maybe TRBD2 (5 bases). Germline V gene lookup returns CDR1 SGDLS and CDR2 YYNGEE. The CDR3 covers 15 residues. Trimming removed 0 bases at V and 4 bases at J, with 11 bases between.

This clonotype has ten or more counts. This chain joins TRBV28 and TRBJ2-7; tentative D call: TRBD1 (6 bases). Between the trimmed V and J ends, which lost 6 bases and 0 bases, there was a span of 12 bases. The CDR3 contains 14 residues. Germline V CDR1 and CDR2: MDHEN, SYDVKM. The CDR3 reads CASRQTGSSYEQYF. In nucleotides, the CDR3 is TGTGCCAGCAGACAAACAGGGAGCTCCTACGAGCAGTACTTC.

V usage is TRBV6-2 or TRBV6-3 and J usage is TRBJ1-5; D uncertain. CDR3 length equals 13 residues. Germline V gene lookup returns CDR1 MNHEY and CDR2 SVGEGT. Trimming shortened V by 6 bases and J by 5 bases, and 11 bases separated the two germline ends. The CDR3 loop reads CASRPALYQPQHF. The CDR3 DNA reads as TGTGCCAGCAGGCCAGCCCTCTATCAGCCCCAGCATTTT.

As concerns this clonotype: A read error may be the cause here, since a much bigger clone is one base away. The chain combines TRBV7-9 with TRBJ2-2, with a possible D match to TRBD2 (6 bases). CDR1 is SEHNR and CDR2 is FQNEAQ in the germline V gene (reference sequence). The CDR3 runs 13 residues. The CDR3 DNA follows: TGTGCCAGCAGCTACCCTAACACCGGGGGGCTGTTTTTT. Its translation: CASSYPNTGGLFF.